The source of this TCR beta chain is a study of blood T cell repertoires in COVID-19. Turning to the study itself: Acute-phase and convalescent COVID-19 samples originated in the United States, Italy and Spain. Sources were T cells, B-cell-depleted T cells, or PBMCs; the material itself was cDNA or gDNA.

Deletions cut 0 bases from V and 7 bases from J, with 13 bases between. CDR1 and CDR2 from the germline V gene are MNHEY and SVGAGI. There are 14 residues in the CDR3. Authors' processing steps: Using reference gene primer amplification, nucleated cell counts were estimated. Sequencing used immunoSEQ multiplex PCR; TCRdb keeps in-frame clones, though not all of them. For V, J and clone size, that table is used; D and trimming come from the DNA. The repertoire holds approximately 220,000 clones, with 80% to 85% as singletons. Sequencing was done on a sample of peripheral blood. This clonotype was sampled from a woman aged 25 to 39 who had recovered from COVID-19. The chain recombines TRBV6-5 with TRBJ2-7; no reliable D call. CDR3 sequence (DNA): TGTGCCAGCAGTTACTCATCCCCCCCCAGGGAGCAGTACTTC. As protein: CASSYSSPPREQYF.